This T cell receptor (beta chain) was documented in a study of read filtering for tumor transcriptome and immune sequencing. Across the study: Among patients, some 17 were male and approximately 15 female, aged about 40 to 90 (mean around 61).

This library used around 400 ng RNA and molecular barcoded adaptors spanning alpha/delta and beta/gamma chains. Each CDR3 protein gets one entry after TCRdb re-called the reads with MiXCR. The table has around 50,000 distinct CDR3 sequences, about 12% seen once. This clonotype showed up just a few times. This TCR was sampled from a donor over 35 with multiple myeloma. Specimen: a population of CD138-negative cells sorted from bone marrow.

As DNA, the CDR3 is TGTGCCGCTGCCAGGGATTCTCAGCCCCAGCATTTT. The encoded protein is CAAARDSQPQHF. The V gene is TRBV7-9, the J gene TRBJ1-5, with D perhaps TRBD1 (5 bases). The germline CDR1 and CDR2 sequences are SEHNR and FQNEAQ (reference sequence). This CDR3 comprises 12 residues. V gave up 11 bases and J gave up 6 bases, with 14 bases separating them.